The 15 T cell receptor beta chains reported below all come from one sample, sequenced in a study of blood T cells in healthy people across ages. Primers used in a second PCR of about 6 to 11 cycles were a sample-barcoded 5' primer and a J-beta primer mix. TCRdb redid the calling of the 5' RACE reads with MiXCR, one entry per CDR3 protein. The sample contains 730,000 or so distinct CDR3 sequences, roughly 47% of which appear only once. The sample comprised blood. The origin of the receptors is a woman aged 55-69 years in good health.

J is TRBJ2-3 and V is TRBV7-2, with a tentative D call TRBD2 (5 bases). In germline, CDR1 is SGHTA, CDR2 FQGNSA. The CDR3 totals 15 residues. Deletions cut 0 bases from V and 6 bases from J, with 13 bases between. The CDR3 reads CASSLALVGVDTQYF. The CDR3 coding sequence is TGTGCCAGCAGCTTAGCTCTAGTGGGAGTTGATACGCAGTATTTT. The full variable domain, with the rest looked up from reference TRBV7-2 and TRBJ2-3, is GAGVSQSPSNKVTEKGKDVELRCDPISGHTALYWYRQSLGQGLEFLIYFQGNSAPDKSGLPSDRFSAERTGGSVSTLTIQRTQQEDSAVYLCASSLALVGVDTQYFGPGTRLTVL.

The CDR3 loop reads CASSPVTETQYF. The CDR3 DNA sequence: TGTGCCAGCAGTCCAGTCACGGAGACCCAGTACTTC. V usage is TRBV6-6 and J usage is TRBJ2-7; D not certain. The assigned J gene may be wrong: the sequence end matches TRBJ2-5 better. The CDR3 has 12 amino acids. Germline CDR1 MNHNY, CDR2 SVGAGI (reference sequence).

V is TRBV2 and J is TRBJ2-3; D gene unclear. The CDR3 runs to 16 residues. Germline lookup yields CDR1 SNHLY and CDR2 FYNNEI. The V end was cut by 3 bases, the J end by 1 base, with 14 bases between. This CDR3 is CASSDLGRSGTDTQYF. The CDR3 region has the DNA TGTGCCAGCAGTGATTTGGGCAGGTCTGGCACAGATACGCAGTATTTT.

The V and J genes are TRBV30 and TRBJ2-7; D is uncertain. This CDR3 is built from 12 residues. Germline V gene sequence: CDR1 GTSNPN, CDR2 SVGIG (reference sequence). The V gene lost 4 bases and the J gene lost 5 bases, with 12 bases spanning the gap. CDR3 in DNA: TGTGCCTGGACTCCTGGCCTCCACGAGCAGTACTTC. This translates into CAWTPGLHEQYF.

Here the CDR3 DNA reads TGCAGCCCAATGATGAGACTAGCGGGAAAATACAATGAGCAGTTCTTC. This translates into CSPMMRLAGKYNEQFF. The V gene is TRBV20-1, the J gene TRBJ2-1; the match to TRBD2 covers 11 bases. Per the germline V gene, CDR1 is DFQATT and CDR2 is SNEGSKA (reference sequence). The length of the CDR3 is 16 residues.

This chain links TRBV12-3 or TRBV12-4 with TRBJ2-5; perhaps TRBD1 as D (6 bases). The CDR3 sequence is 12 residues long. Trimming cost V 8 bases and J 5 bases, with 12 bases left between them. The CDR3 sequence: CASGWGPETQYF. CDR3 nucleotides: TGTGCCAGCGGATGGGGGCCGGAGACCCAGTACTTC.

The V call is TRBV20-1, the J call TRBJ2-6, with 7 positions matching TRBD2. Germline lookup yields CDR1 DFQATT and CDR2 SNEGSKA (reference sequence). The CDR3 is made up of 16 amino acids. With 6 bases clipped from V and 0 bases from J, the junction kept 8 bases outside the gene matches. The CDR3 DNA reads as TGCAGTGCGACCCCCGGGGGGAGCTCTGGGGCCAACGTCCTGACTTTC. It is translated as CSATPGGSSGANVLTF.

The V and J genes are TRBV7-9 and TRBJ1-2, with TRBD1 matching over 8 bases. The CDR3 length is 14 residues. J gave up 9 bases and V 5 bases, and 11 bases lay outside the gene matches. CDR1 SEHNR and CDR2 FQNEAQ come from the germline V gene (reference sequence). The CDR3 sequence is CASSRTGPPMSYTF. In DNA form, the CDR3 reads TGTGCCAGCAGCCGGACAGGGCCGCCTATGAGCTACACCTTC.

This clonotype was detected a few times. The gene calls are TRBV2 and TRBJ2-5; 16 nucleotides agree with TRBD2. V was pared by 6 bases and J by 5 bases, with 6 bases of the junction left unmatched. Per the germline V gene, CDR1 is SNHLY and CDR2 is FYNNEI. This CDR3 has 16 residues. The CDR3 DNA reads TGTGCCAGCAGCGGGACTAGCGGGAGGGCCGGTGAGACCCAGTACTTC. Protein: CASSGTSGRAGETQYF.

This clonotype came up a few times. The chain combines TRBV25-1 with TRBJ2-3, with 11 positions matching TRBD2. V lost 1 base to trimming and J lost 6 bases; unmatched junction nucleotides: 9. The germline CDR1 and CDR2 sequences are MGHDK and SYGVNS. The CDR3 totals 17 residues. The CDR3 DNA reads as TGTGCCAGCAGTGAATCCCATACTAGCGGGAGACGGGATACGCAGTATTTT. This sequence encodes CASSESHTSGRRDTQYF.

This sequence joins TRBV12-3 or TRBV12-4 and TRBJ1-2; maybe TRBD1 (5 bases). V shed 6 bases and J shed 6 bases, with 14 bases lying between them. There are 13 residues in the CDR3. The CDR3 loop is CASSLRGVHGYTF. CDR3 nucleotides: TGTGCCAGCAGCCTACGGGGGGTACATGGCTACACCTTC.

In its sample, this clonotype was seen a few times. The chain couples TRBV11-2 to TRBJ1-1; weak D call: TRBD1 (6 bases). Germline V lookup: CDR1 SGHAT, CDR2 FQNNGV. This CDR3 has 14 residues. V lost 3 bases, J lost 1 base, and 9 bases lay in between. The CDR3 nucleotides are TGTGCCAGCAGCTTCCTCAGGGGGAACACTGAAGCTTTCTTT. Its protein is CASSFLRGNTEAFF.

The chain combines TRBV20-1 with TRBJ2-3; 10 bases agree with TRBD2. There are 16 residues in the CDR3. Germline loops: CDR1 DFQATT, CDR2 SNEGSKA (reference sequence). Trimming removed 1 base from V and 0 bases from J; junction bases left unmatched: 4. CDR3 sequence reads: CSARASGGGSTDTQYF. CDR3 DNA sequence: TGCAGTGCTAGAGCAAGCGGGGGGGGGAGCACAGATACGCAGTATTTT.

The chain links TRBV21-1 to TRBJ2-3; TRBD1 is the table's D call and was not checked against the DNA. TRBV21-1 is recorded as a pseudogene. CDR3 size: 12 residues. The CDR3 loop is CASPGDTDTQYF. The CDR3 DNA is TGTGCCAGCCCAGGGGATACAGATACACAGTATTTT.

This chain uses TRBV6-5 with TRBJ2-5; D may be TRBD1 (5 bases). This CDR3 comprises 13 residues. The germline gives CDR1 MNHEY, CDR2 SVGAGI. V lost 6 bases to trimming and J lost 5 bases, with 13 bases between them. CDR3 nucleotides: TGTGCCAGCAGACAAGGGGTTGGGGAGACCCAGTACTTC. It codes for CASRQGVGETQYF.